The 22 T cell receptor beta chains listed next were all sequenced from one sample in a study of blood T cell repertoires in COVID-19. Only in-frame clones appear in the TCRdb table, and some are missing; sequencing was by immunoSEQ multiplex PCR. The profile covers about 40,000 clones, with roughly 84% appearing a single time and 2% to 2.5% taken by the ten largest. Source material: peripheral blood. The receptors shown here come from a human donor in a cohort sampled during active COVID-19.

V is TRBV6-1 and J is TRBJ2-2, with a possible D match to TRBD2 (6 bases). Deletions cut 1 base from V and 5 bases from J, with 17 bases between. CDR3 length equals 17 residues. Germline V gives CDR1 MNHNS, CDR2 SASEGT. CDR3 sequence reads: CASSEVVTGVLTGELFF. CDR3 nucleotides: TGTGCCAGCAGTGAAGTAGTGACGGGGGTCCTGACCGGGGAGCTGTTTTTT.

The V and J genes are TRBV5-6 and TRBJ2-7; 8 bases are shared with TRBD1. CDR1 and CDR2 (germline): SGHDT, YYEEEE. The CDR3 length is 15 residues. V dropped 3 bases and J dropped 6; count of bases not matched to a gene: 11. CDR3 nucleotides: TGTGCCAGCAGCTGGACCCGGACAGGGAACCGCGAGCAGTACTTC. It is translated as CASSWTRTGNREQYF.

The V gene is TRBV5-1, the J gene TRBJ2-7, with a tentative D call TRBD1 (6 bases). The length of the CDR3 is 16 residues. Trimming stripped 1 base from V and 3 bases from J, with 17 bases between. Per the germline V gene, CDR1 is SGHRS and CDR2 is YFSETQ. The CDR3 protein is CASSLTRGASIYEQYF. The CDR3 region has the DNA TGCGCCAGCAGCTTGACCAGGGGCGCGTCAATCTACGAGCAGTACTTC. Drawing the rest from reference TRBV5-1 and TRBJ2-7, the complete variable domain is KAGVTQTPRYLIKTRGQQVTLSCSPISGHRSVSWYQQTPGQGLQFLFEYFSETQRNKGNFPGRFSGRQFSNSRSEMNVSTLELGDSALYLCASSLTRGASIYEQYFGPGTRLTVT.

This chain joins TRBV28 and TRBJ2-4; 10 bases line up with TRBD1. With V trimmed by 5 bases and J by 10 bases, 5 bases remained unmatched. There are 13 residues in the CDR3. The germline V gene encodes CDR1 MDHEN and CDR2 SYDVKM. The CDR3: CASSRTGGYIQYF. The CDR3 nucleotides read TGTGCCAGCAGTCGGACAGGGGGTTATATTCAGTACTTC.

The chain employs TRBV18 and TRBJ2-1; TRBD1 matches at 8 bases. Losses at the gene ends were 2 bases for V and 2 bases for J; bases not matched to a gene: 5. Germline CDR1 reads KGHSH; CDR2 reads LQKENI. The length of the CDR3 is 16 residues. In DNA, the CDR3 is TGTGCCAGCTCACCAGTCACAGGGGGAACCTACAATGAGCAGTTCTTC. The encoded protein is CASSPVTGGTYNEQFF.

This rearrangement joins TRBV7-2 to TRBJ2-1, with 9 bases identical to TRBD2. The J segment lost 7 bases and the V segment lost 3 bases, leaving 7 bases of the junction unmatched. The germline gives CDR1 SGHTA, CDR2 FQGNSA. CDR3 length equals 15 residues. The CDR3 reads CASSLGLATPNEQFF. The CDR3 DNA reads as TGTGCCAGCAGCTTGGGACTAGCAACTCCAAATGAGCAGTTCTTC.

This clone was counted once. The chain combines TRBV10-2 with TRBJ1-4; 8 bases are a match to TRBD1. V gave up 2 bases and J gave up 7 bases; unmatched junction bases: 9. CDR3 length equals 16 residues. CDR1 and CDR2 (germline): WSHSY, SAAADI. The CDR3 bases are TGCGCCAGCAGTGAGAGGGCGGGCAGGGGGCGTGAAAAACTGTTTTTT. Translating it yields CASSERAGRGREKLFF.

The chain links TRBV10-3 to TRBJ1-6; TRBD1 might be the D (6 bases). Trimming took 1 base from V and 1 from J, leaving 11 bases between them. Germline assignment: CDR1 ENHRY and CDR2 SYGVKD. This CDR3 comprises 17 residues. The CDR3: CAISEYRAGSYNSPLHF. CDR3 sequence (DNA): TGTGCCATCAGTGAGTACAGGGCAGGGTCCTATAATTCACCCCTCCACTTT.

The chain combines TRBV9 with TRBJ1-2; D is undetermined. V lost 5 bases to trimming and J lost 5 bases, with 7 bases between them. The germline CDR1 and CDR2 sequences are SGDLS and YYNGEE. The CDR3 totals 11 residues. The CDR3 DNA reads TGTGCCAGCAGAGCCGGTTATGGCTACACCTTC. Translating it yields CASRAGYGYTF.

CDR3 in DNA: TGTGCCAGCTCCATCCAGGGGGACACTGAAGCTTTCTTT. This gives the protein CASSIQGDTEAFF. The J gene is TRBJ1-1, the V gene TRBV18; 7 bases align to TRBD1. CDR1 and CDR2 from the germline V gene are KGHSH and LQKENI. The junction had 4 bases not matched to a gene; V was cut back by 6 bases and J by 3 bases. The CDR3 runs to 13 residues.

This clone was recorded a few times. This rearrangement joins TRBV3-1 (or the pseudogene TRBV3-2) to TRBJ1-6; tentative D call: TRBD1 (6 bases). The CDR3 covers 15 residues. The V gene's germline CDR1 is LGHDT and CDR2 YNNKEL (reference sequence). Trimming removed 2 bases from V and 8 bases from J, with 13 bases in between. CDR3 in amino acids: CASSQFHRADSPLHF. CDR3 in DNA: TGTGCCAGCAGCCAATTCCACAGGGCTGATTCACCCCTCCACTTT.

The V call is TRBV30, the J call TRBJ2-5; a weak D match, TRBD2 (5 bases). V dropped 2 bases and J dropped 1 base, with 14 bases sitting between them. The CDR3 runs 15 residues. Germline CDR1 reads GTSNPN; CDR2 reads SVGIG (reference sequence). The CDR3 DNA sequence: TGTGCCTGGAGTAAGGAGAGCGGCTTCCAAGAGACCCAGTACTTC. This translates into CAWSKESGFQETQYF.

The gene calls are TRBV13 and TRBJ2-2, with 12 bases fitting TRBD2. In germline, CDR1 is PRHDT, CDR2 FYEKMQ (reference sequence). The CDR3 loop spans 17 amino acids. After removal of 2 bases from V and 7 bases from J, the junction contained 8 bases not matched to a gene. CDR3 DNA: TGTGCCAGCAGCTTACGGCCTAGCGGGGGGGCCGTCGGGGAGCTGTTTTTT. It codes for CASSLRPSGGAVGELFF.

This clone showed up just once. The CDR3 region has the DNA TGTGCCAGCAGTGGTCAGATGTGGTTCCGTAACACCGGGGAGCTGTTTTTT. This gives the protein CASSGQMWFRNTGELFF. The chain couples TRBV27 to TRBJ2-2; D gene unclear. The ends were cut back, 5 bases at V and 2 bases at J, with 18 bases in the middle. The germline CDR1 and CDR2 sequences are MNHEY and SMNVEV (reference sequence). The CDR3 covers 17 residues.

The rearrangement uses TRBV27 and TRBJ1-1; 7 bases are a match to TRBD1. CDR3 length: 15 amino acids. Germline CDR1 and CDR2: MNHEY and SMNVEV (reference sequence). Unmatched junction bases numbered 6, after V lost 5 bases and J lost 0 bases. CDR3 nucleotides: TGTGCCAGCAGTACCGGACAGGTAATGAACACTGAAGCTTTCTTT. As protein: CASSTGQVMNTEAFF.

The chain carries TRBV19 and TRBJ1-1; perhaps TRBD1 as D (5 bases). This CDR3 spans 13 amino acids. Germline CDR1 is LNHDA and CDR2 is SQIVND (reference sequence). V lost 3 bases, J lost 5 bases, and 10 bases lay in between. The CDR3 sequence: CASSIGGTTEAFF. CDR3 in DNA: TGTGCCAGTAGTATCGGGGGTACTACTGAAGCTTTCTTT.

The V gene is TRBV7-8, the J gene TRBJ1-4; D not certain. The CDR3 runs to 12 residues. Trimming took off 5 bases at V and 5 bases at J, with 6 bases between the two ends. The germline CDR1 and CDR2 sequences are SGHVS and FQNEAQ. CDR3 DNA: TGTGCCAGCAGCCCGTTGAATGAAAAACTGTTTTTT. This translates into CASSPLNEKLFF.

Only a few counts were recorded for this clone. The rearrangement joins TRBV11-3 to TRBJ1-6, with D perhaps TRBD1 (5 bases). Between the trimmed V and J ends, which lost 1 base and 9 bases, there was a span of 7 bases. This CDR3 is 13 amino acids long. Germline V gene lookup returns CDR1 SGHNT and CDR2 YENEEA. CDR3 nucleotides: TGTGCCAGCAGCTTAGTCGGGGGTTCACCCCTCCACTTT. The encoded protein is CASSLVGGSPLHF.

By share, this clone counts as medium-sized. The chain employs TRBV5-1 and TRBJ2-1; 12 bases match TRBD2. CDR1 is SGHRS and CDR2 is YFSETQ in the germline V gene. This CDR3 contains 16 residues. Trimming cost V 3 bases and J 9 bases; bases outside gene matches: 10. CDR3 region: CASSSRLAGALSEQFF. The CDR3 bases are TGCGCCAGCAGCTCTCGACTAGCGGGGGCTTTGAGTGAGCAGTTCTTC.

This clone was observed a single time. The gene calls are TRBV11-2 and TRBJ2-7, with 8 bases that match TRBD1. Germline loops: CDR1 SGHAT, CDR2 FQNNGV. This CDR3 region has 14 residues. V gave up 1 base and J gave up 4 bases; unmatched junction bases: 3. The CDR3 protein is CASSLGQGIYEQYF. As DNA, the CDR3 is TGTGCCAGCAGCTTAGGACAGGGGATTTACGAGCAGTACTTC.

This clone counts as medium-sized. The gene calls are TRBV6-5 and TRBJ2-3; D is unclear. The CDR3 is 14 residues long. Germline V gives CDR1 MNHEY, CDR2 SVGAGI. The V end was cut by 8 bases, the J end by 0 bases, with 12 bases between. The CDR3 DNA is TGTGCCAGCGCCCCGACAAGTAGCACAGATACGCAGTATTTT. Translation: CASAPTSSTDTQYF.

By share, this clone counts as medium-sized. This chain uses TRBV20-1 with TRBJ1-1; D gene unclear. The germline gives CDR1 DFQATT, CDR2 SNEGSKA (reference sequence). The CDR3 has 11 residues. The V end was cut by 3 bases, the J end by 5 bases, with 7 bases between. CDR3 DNA sequence: TGCAGTGCTAGTTACAGAACTGAAGCTTTCTTT. The encoded protein is CSASYRTEAFF.